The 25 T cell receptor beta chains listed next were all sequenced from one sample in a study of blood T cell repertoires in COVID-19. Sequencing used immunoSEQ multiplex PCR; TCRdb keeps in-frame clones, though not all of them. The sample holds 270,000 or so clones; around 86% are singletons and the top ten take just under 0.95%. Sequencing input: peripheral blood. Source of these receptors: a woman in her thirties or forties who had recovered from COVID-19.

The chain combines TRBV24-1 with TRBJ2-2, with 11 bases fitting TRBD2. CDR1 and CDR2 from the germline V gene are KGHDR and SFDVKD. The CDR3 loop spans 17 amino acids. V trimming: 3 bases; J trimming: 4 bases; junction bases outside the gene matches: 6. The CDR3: CATSDPSGTSGTGELFF. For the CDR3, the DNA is TGTGCCACCAGTGATCCCTCCGGGACTAGCGGCACCGGGGAGCTGTTTTTT.

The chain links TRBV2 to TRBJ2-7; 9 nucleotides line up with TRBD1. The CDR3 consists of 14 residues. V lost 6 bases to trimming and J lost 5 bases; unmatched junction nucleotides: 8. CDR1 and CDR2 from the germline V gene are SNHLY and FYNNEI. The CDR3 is CASRRQGGVDEQYF. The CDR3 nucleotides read TGTGCCAGCAGGAGACAGGGGGGGGTGGACGAGCAGTACTTC. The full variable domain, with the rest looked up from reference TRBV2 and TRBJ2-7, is EPEVTQTPSHQVTQMGQEVILRCVPISNHLYFYWYRQILGQKVEFLVSFYNNEISEKSEIFDDQFSVERPDGSNFTLKIRSTKLEDSAMYFCASRRQGGVDEQYFGPGTRLTVT.

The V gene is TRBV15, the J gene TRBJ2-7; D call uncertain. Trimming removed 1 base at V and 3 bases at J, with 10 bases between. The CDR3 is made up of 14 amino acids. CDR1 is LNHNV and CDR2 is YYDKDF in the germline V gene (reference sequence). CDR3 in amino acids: CATSRVSVDYEQYF. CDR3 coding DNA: TGTGCCACCAGCAGAGTTTCGGTAGACTACGAGCAGTACTTC.

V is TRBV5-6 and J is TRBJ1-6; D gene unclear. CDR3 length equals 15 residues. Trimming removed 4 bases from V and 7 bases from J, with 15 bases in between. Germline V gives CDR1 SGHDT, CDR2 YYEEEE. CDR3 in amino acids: CASSLGRGLNSPLHF. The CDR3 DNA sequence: TGTGCCAGCAGCCTCGGGCGGGGTTTGAATTCACCCCTCCACTTT.

This chain's CDR3 is CASSGGQQETQYF. CDR3 sequence (DNA): TGTGCCAGCAGTGGGGGACAGCAAGAGACCCAGTACTTC. The chain links TRBV2 to TRBJ2-5; TRBD1 matches 7 bases. CDR1 and CDR2 (germline): SNHLY, FYNNEI. CDR3 length: 13 amino acids. With V trimmed by 4 bases and J by 2 bases, 1 base remained unmatched.

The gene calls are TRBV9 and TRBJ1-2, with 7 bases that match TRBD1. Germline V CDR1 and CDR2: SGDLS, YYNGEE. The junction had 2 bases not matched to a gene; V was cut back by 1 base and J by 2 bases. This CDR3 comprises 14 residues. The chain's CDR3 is CASSVQTGNYGYTF. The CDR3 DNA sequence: TGTGCCAGCAGCGTACAGACAGGGAACTATGGCTACACCTTC. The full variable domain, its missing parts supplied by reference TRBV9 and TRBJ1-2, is DSGVTQTPKHLITATGQRVTLRCSPRSGDLSVYWYQQSLDQGLQFLIQYYNGEERAKGNILERFSAQQFPDLHSELNLSSLELGDSALYFCASSVQTGNYGYTFGSGTRLTVV.

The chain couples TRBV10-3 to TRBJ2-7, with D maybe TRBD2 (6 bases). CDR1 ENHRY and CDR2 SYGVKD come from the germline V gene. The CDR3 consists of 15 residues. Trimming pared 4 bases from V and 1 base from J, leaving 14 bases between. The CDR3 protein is CAISGTSTDSYEQYF. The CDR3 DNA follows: TGTGCCATCAGTGGCACTAGCACAGATTCCTACGAGCAGTACTTC.

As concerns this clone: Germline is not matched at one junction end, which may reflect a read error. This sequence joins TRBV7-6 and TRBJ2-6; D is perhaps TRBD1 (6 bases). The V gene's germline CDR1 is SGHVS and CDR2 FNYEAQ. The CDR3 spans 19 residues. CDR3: CASSVANVQGLSGANVLTF. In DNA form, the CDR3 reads TGTGCCAGCAGCGTAGCGAACGTACAGGGTCTCTCTGGGGCCAACGTCCTGACTTTC.

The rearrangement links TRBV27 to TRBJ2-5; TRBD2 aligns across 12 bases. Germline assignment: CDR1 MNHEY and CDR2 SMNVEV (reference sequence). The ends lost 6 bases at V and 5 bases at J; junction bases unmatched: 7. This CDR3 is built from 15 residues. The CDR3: CASRPSGRAGETQYF. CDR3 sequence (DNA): TGTGCCAGCAGACCTAGCGGGAGGGCCGGGGAGACCCAGTACTTC.

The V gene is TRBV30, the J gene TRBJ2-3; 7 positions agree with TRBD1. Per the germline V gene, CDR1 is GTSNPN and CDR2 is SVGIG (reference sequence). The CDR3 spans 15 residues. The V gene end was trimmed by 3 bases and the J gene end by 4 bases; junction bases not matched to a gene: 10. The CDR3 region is CAWRLQGLGADTQYF. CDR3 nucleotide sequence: TGTGCCTGGAGGTTACAGGGGTTAGGCGCAGATACGCAGTATTTT.

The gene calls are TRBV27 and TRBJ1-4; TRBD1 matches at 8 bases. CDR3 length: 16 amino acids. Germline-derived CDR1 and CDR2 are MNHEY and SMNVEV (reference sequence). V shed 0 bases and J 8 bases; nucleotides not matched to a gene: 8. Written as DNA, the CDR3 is TGTGCCAGCAGTTTATCGTTCAGGGGGCAGGACGAAAAACTGTTTTTT. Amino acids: CASSLSFRGQDEKLFF.

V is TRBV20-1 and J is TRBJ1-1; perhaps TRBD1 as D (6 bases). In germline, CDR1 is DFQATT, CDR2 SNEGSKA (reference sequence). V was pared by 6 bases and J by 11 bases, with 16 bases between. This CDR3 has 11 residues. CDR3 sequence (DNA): TGCAGTGCCTTAGGGGCAGGGGATGCTTTCTTT. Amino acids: CSALGAGDAFF.

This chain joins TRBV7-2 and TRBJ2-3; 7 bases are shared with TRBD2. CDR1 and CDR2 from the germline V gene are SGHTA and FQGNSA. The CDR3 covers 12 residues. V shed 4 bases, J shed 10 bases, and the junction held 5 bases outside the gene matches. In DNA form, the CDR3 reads TGTGCCAGCAGCTCGGGCGGGAGTGCGCAGTATTTT. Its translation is CASSSGGSAQYF.

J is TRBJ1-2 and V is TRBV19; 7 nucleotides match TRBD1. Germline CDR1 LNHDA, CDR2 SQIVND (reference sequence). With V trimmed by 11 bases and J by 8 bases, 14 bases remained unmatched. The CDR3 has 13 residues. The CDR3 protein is CAATPGGNLGYTF. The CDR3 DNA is TGTGCCGCTACACCAGGGGGAAATCTAGGCTACACCTTC.

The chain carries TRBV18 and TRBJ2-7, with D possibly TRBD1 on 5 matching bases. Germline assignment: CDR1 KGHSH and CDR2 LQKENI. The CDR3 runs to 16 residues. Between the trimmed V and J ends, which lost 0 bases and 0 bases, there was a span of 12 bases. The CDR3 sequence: CASSPPNRKSSYEQYF. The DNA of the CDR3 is TGTGCCAGCTCACCACCGAACAGGAAGAGCTCCTACGAGCAGTACTTC.

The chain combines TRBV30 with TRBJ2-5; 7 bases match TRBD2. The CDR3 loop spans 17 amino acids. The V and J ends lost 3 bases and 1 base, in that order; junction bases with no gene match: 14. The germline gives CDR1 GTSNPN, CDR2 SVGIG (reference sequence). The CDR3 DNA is TGTGCCTGGAGCCTCGGCCGGGCGGGAGATGTCCAAGAGACCCAGTACTTC. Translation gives CAWSLGRAGDVQETQYF.

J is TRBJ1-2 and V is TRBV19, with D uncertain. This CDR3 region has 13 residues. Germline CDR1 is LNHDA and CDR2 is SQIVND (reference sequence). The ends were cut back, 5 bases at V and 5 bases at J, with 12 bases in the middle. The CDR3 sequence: CASSGAEAYGYTF. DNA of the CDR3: TGTGCCAGTAGTGGAGCAGAAGCTTATGGCTACACCTTC.

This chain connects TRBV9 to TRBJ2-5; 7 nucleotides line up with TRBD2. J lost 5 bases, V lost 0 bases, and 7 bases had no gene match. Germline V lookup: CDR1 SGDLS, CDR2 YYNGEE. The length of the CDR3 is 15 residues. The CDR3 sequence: CASSVGNSGWETQYF. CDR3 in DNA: TGTGCCAGCAGCGTAGGGAATAGCGGGTGGGAGACCCAGTACTTC. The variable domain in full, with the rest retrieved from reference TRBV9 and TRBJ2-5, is DSGVTQTPKHLITATGQRVTLRCSPRSGDLSVYWYQQSLDQGLQFLIQYYNGEERAKGNILERFSAQQFPDLHSELNLSSLELGDSALYFCASSVGNSGWETQYFGPGTRLLVL.

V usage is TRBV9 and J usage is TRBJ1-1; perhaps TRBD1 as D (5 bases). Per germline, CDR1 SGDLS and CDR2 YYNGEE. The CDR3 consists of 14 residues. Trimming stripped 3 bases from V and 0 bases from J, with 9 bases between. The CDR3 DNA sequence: TGTGCCAGCAGCGCAGACAGTATGAACACTGAAGCTTTCTTT. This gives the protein CASSADSMNTEAFF.

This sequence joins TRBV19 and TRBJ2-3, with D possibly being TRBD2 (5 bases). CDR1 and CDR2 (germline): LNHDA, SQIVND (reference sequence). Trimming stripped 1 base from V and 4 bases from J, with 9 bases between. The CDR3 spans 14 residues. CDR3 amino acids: CASSIAGWPDTQYF. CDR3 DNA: TGTGCCAGTAGTATAGCGGGATGGCCAGATACGCAGTATTTT.

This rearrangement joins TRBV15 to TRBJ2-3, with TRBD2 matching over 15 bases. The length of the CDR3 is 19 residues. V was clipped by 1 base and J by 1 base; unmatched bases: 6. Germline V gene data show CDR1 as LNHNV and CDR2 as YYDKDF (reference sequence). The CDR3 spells CATSRAGLAGGPRTDTQYF. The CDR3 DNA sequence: TGTGCCACCAGCAGAGCCGGACTAGCGGGAGGGCCGCGCACAGATACGCAGTATTTT.

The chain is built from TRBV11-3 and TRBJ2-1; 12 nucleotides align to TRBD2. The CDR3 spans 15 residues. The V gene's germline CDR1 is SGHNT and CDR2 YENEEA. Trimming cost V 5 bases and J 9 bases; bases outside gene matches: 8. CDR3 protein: CASSPGLAGLGEQFF. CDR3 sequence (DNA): TGTGCCAGCAGCCCAGGACTAGCGGGATTAGGTGAGCAGTTCTTC. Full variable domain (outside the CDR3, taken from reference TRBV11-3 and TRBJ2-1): EAGVVQSPRYKIIEKKQPVAFWCNPISGHNTLYWYLQNLGQGPELLIRYENEEAVDDSQLPKDRFSAERLKGVDSTLKIQPAELGDSAVYLCASSPGLAGLGEQFFGPGTRLTVL.

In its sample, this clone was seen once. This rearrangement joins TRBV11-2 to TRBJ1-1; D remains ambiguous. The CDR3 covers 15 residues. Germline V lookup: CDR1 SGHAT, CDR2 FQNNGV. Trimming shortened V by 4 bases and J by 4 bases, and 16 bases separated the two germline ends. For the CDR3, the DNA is TGTGCCAGCAGCTCCGACGGAGCTTTGGGCACTGAAGCTTTCTTT. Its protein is CASSSDGALGTEAFF.

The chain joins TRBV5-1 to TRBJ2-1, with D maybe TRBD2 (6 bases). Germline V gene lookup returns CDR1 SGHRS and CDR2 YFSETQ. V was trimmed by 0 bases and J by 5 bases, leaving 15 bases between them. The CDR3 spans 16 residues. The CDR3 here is CASSLAVGSGDNEQFF. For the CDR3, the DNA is TGCGCCAGCAGCTTGGCCGTGGGTAGCGGAGACAATGAGCAGTTCTTC.

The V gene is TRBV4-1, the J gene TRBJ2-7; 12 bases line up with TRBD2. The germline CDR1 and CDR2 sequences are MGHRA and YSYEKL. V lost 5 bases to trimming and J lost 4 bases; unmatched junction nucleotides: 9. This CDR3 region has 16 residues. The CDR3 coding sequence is TGCGCCAGCAGCGAAGCCCCTAGCGGGAGGGTGTACGAGCAGTACTTC. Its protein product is CASSEAPSGRVYEQYF.